The 6 T cell receptor beta chains below come from one sample, sequenced in a study of HIV-infected patients and healthy controls. cDNA was made from approximately 500 ng RNA using alpha and beta constant primers. Alpha and beta chain libraries were made separately by chain-specific third strand synthesis with multiplexing indices. TCRdb reprocessed the 5' RACE reads with MiXCR, giving one entry per CDR3 protein. Counted here are 10,000 to 15,000 distinct CDR3 sequences, 11% occurring once; the ten biggest clones make up around 6%. No cell fractionation was done, so the repertoire covers all unsorted peripheral blood T cells. Sequencing was carried out using blood. The receptors were gathered from an adult in good health.

This clonotype was counted many times. This chain joins TRBV5-1 and TRBJ1-1, with no clear D. Germline CDR1 reads SGHRS; CDR2 reads YFSETQ. V lost 5 bases, J lost 5 bases, and 13 bases lay in between. The CDR3 has 13 residues. CDR3 amino acids: CASSWIKGTEAFF. The CDR3 region has the DNA TGCGCCAGCAGTTGGATAAAGGGAACTGAAGCTTTCTTT.

This clonotype ranks as medium-sized. This chain joins TRBV28 and TRBJ1-2, with D unclear. Trimming left V 3 bases short and J 4 bases short, with 12 bases between. This CDR3 contains 14 residues. Germline-derived CDR1 and CDR2 are MDHEN and SYDVKM. CDR3 coding DNA: TGTGCCAGCAGTTTCAGTGCTCCGTTCTATGGCTACACCTTC. It codes for CASSFSAPFYGYTF.

This clonotype came up a few times. The rearrangement joins TRBV20-1 to TRBJ1-5, with 8 bases matching TRBD1. V shed 6 bases, J shed 4 bases, and the junction held 11 bases outside the gene matches. CDR1 and CDR2 (germline): DFQATT, SNEGSKA (reference sequence). This CDR3 is built from 15 residues. CDR3 DNA sequence: TGCAGTGCCCTCGGACAGGGCGGCCCAAATCAGCCCCAGCATTTT. Its translation is CSALGQGGPNQPQHF.

In its sample, this clonotype was seen a few times. This chain joins TRBV6-6 and TRBJ1-2, with 8 bases identical to TRBD1. CDR1 and CDR2 from the germline V gene are MNHNY and SVGAGI (reference sequence). The CDR3 contains 13 residues. Trimming removed 8 bases from V and 10 bases from J; junction bases left unmatched: 12. CDR3: CASSLGTGEFYTF. The DNA of the CDR3 is TGTGCCAGCTCTTTAGGGACAGGCGAATTCTACACCTTC.

V usage is TRBV28 and J usage is TRBJ2-7; D gene ambiguous. The V gene's germline CDR1 is MDHEN and CDR2 SYDVKM. The CDR3 runs 11 residues. With 4 bases removed from V and 8 bases from J, the gap between germline ends came to 9 bases. The CDR3, as DNA: TGTGCCAGCAGTTCCCCTGGGCAGCAGTACTTC. It is translated as CASSSPGQQYF.

This clonotype was picked up many times. The rearrangement uses TRBV27 and TRBJ1-1, with D unclear. Germline V lookup: CDR1 MNHEY, CDR2 SMNVEV (reference sequence). With 7 bases removed from V and 3 bases from J, the gap between germline ends came to 21 bases. This CDR3 is 16 amino acids long. CDR3 nucleotides: TGTGCCAGCACTTTCTCTCCCGACGGGCGACACACTGAAGCTTTCTTT. Translating gives CASTFSPDGRHTEAFF.